Below are 7 T cell receptor beta chains sequenced from a single sample in a study of T cells in Graves' hyperthyroidism and ophthalmopathy. TCR beta CDR3 regions were amplified from RNA. The HTBI set primed first-round TCR CDR3 RT-PCR. Each CDR3 protein is one row after TCRdb ran MiXCR on the multiplex PCR reads. The table lists 490,000 or so distinct CDR3 sequences, 20% of them singletons, with roughly 44% in the top ten. Input material: blood. The receptors come from a man aged 40-55 years with Graves' ophthalmopathy.

This clonotype was found many times. The rearrangement uses TRBV2 and TRBJ1-4; D might be TRBD1 (6 bases). Between the trimmed V and J ends, which lost 3 bases and 6 bases, there was a span of 17 bases. Germline V lookup: CDR1 SNHLY, CDR2 FYNNEI. This CDR3 spans 16 amino acids. CDR3 loop: CASSEGGRTVDEKLFF. CDR3 in DNA: TGTGCCAGCAGTGAGGGGGGGCGGACAGTAGATGAAAAACTGTTTTTT.

This chain links TRBV30 with TRBJ2-5, with no clear D. There are 13 residues in the CDR3. CDR1 GTSNPN and CDR2 SVGIG come from the germline V gene (reference sequence). Trimming took off 0 bases at V and 2 bases at J, with 7 bases between the two ends. The CDR3 protein is CAWSVGYQETQYF. The CDR3 nucleotides are TGTGCCTGGAGTGTGGGCTATCAAGAGACCCAGTACTTC. The full variable domain, its missing parts supplied by reference TRBV30 and TRBJ2-5, is SQTIHQWPATLVQPVGSPLSLECTVEGTSNPNLYWYRQAAGRGLQLLFYSVGIGQISSEVPQNLSASRPQDRQFILSSKKLLLSDSGFYLCAWSVGYQETQYFGPGTRLLVL.

In this sample, this clonotype turned up many times. This sequence joins TRBV5-1 and TRBJ2-3; 7 bases fit TRBD1. With V trimmed by 2 bases and J by 3 bases, 9 bases remained unmatched. The CDR3 covers 16 residues. Germline CDR1 is SGHRS and CDR2 is YFSETQ. The CDR3 coding sequence is TGCGCCAGCAGCTTTGGGACAGCCTTTACTACAGATACGCAGTATTTT. This sequence encodes CASSFGTAFTTDTQYF.

V is TRBV6-5 and J is TRBJ1-2; weak D call: TRBD1 (6 bases). V lost 0 bases to trimming and J lost 6 bases, with 20 bases between them. Germline V lookup: CDR1 MNHEY, CDR2 SVGAGI. The CDR3 sequence is 17 residues long. The CDR3 protein is CASSYSPRGQGTHGYTF. Written as DNA, the CDR3 is TGTGCCAGCAGTTACTCACCAAGAGGGCAGGGGACCCATGGCTACACCTTC.

There are a few counts of this clonotype. This rearrangement joins TRBV28 to TRBJ1-1; D possibly corresponds to TRBD1 (5 bases). Trimming left V 2 bases short and J 5 bases short, with 12 bases between. CDR1 and CDR2 (germline): MDHEN, SYDVKM. The CDR3 is 14 residues long. The chain's CDR3 is CASSLMGEFTEAFF. CDR3 DNA sequence: TGTGCCAGCAGTTTAATGGGGGAGTTTACTGAAGCTTTCTTT.

This clonotype was recorded a few times. This rearrangement joins TRBV20-1 to TRBJ1-3, with D possibly being TRBD1 (5 bases). Germline CDR1 and CDR2: DFQATT and SNEGSKA (reference sequence). This CDR3 region has 17 residues. The V end lost 1 base, the J end lost 0 bases, and 16 bases lay between the germline ends. This chain's CDR3 is CSARVRKTAYSGNTIYF. The CDR3 DNA sequence: TGCAGTGCTAGAGTTAGGAAGACAGCCTACTCTGGAAACACCATATATTTT.

V and J are TRBV6-1 and TRBJ2-5; either TRBD1 or TRBD2 may supply D (5 bases each). Trimming took off 3 bases at V and 6 bases at J, with 11 bases between the two ends. This CDR3 has 13 residues. Looked up from germline, CDR1 is MNHNS and CDR2 is SASEGT. The DNA of the CDR3 is TGTGCCAGCAGTGAGCTAGGGGAGAAGACCCAGTACTTC. Its translation: CASSELGEKTQYF.